This TCR beta chain was identified in a study of blood T cells in healthy people across ages. Whole-study context: Per two T cells, about one barcoded beta molecule was captured through template switching. Findings and limits, study-wide: Age showed a roughly linear inverse relationship with TCR beta diversity per million T cells.

Remarks on this clonotype: Its specificity is not known.

CDR1 and CDR2 (germline): SGHTA, FQGNSA. The CDR3 loop spans 13 amino acids. Trimming left V 7 bases short and J 5 bases short, with 13 bases between. The total RNA that was extracted per sample amounted to at least 5 micrograms. Primed by a sample-barcoded 5' primer and a J-beta primer mix, a second PCR proceeded for 7 to 11 cycles. MiXCR, applied by TCRdb to the 5' RACE reads, yields one record per CDR3 protein. In the table there are some 1.1 million distinct CDR3 sequences, approximately 38% of which are singletons. Source material: blood. This chain uses TRBV7-2 with TRBJ2-3; D is unresolved. The sequence was collected from a young man in good health. DNA of the CDR3: TGTGCCAGCACCTACATTGGTGGAGATACGCAGTATTTT. It encodes CASTYIGGDTQYF.